This T cell receptor beta chain was obtained from a study of blood T cells in healthy people across ages (dated by TCRdb to 2015 to 2017). Some background on the complete study: In model experiments, roughly one uniquely barcoded TCR beta cDNA molecule per two T cells was captured by template switching. Age-related changes in TCR beta repertoire diversity were measured in the study by deep sequencing normalized with unique cDNA molecular identifiers. Donors were grouped into four age groups: young (average about 15 years), middle-aged (about 40), aged (around 60) and long-lived (about 90). Donors of different ages were randomly distributed across sequencing lanes to avoid experimental bias. For two donors (one aged 18 to 30 and one aged 80 or older), the study analyzed two additional independent replicas of 1 million unique cDNA reads from the same blood draw. The study at large found these results: Bulk unsorted PBMC profiling prevented conclusive comparison of naive and antigen-experienced compartments. As age increased, observed TCR beta diversity per million T cells dropped in a roughly linear way, and a significant reduction was already evident by age 40. Observed TCR beta diversity correlated strongly with the percentage of naive T cells measured by flow cytometry. Compared with the aged group, the long-lived group had more naive CD4+ T cells, fewer expanded clones and increased TCR diversity, a pattern suggesting age selection. The CMV infection status of donors was not known, potentially confounding age-related changes in expanded clonotypes. Estimates of total diversity based on one million sequenced T cells were regarded as lower bounds and as underestimates.

The donors were roughly 40 Caucasian individuals from Russia, aged roughly 6 to 95 years, who were systemically healthy. Each donor gave around 9.8 milliliters of peripheral blood, collected into EDTA-treated Vacutainer tubes. Ficoll-Paque density-gradient centrifugation was used to isolate PBMCs, with at least 7 million per sample. Trizol reagent was used to extract total RNA from PBMCs, with at least 5.5 micrograms per sample. The percentages of naive CD45RAhigh/CD27high T cells were determined by flow cytometry on a PBMC aliquot from every donor. CDR3 length: 14 amino acids, cysteine to phenylalanine. Only the CDR3 DNA is retained, 42 bases long and in frame from the first base. The germline V gene (reference sequence) yields DFQATT for CDR1 and SNEGSKA for CDR2. V lost 1 base and J lost 4 bases, and the count of bases not matched to a germline gene is 4. Preparation of the library involved 5' RACE. These reads were obtained on an Illumina HiSeq 2500. A second roughly 6 to 11 cycle PCR used a sample-barcoded 5' primer and a J-beta primer mix. Each TCR beta cDNA molecule received a unique molecular identifier from a template-switch 5' adaptor carrying 12 random nucleotides. At least 2.5 million CDR3-containing paired-end reads were obtained from each sample. The Mint cDNA synthesis kit, primed by a TRBC-specific oligonucleotide, was used to synthesize first-strand cDNA from all RNA. Following uracil-DNA glycosylase treatment, a first 18-cycle PCR with universal primers M1SS and BC2_uni_R was performed on all cDNA. The original methods were these. For normalization, 1 million high-quality reads, each with a distinct molecular identifier, were randomly selected from each sample. Instead of being binned into consensus sequences, reads that shared molecular identifiers were thrown out. CDR3 identification, clonotype clustering and error correction used MiTCR with a Q25 quality threshold and the strictest error-elimination algorithm. A nonparametric unseen species model with Euler transformation was used to estimate lower-bound total TCR beta diversity. TCRdb reanalyzed the raw reads on its own, using fastp at Q25 for trimming and MiXCR for clone calling, and kept in-frame beta chains. CDR3 protein duplicates are merged, each entry listing the most common genes and DNA. TCRdb's processing, not the study's, gives the V and J calls here. The sample table holds about 1 million distinct CDR3 sequences, of which over 35% were seen once. The ten largest account for approximately 20% of the sample.

There are many counts of this clonotype. No antigen is known for it. Per-nucleotide qualities are absent, and no much larger clonotype sits a single base away. The sequence was collected from a woman aged 55 to 70 in good health. This chain joins TRBV20-1 to TRBJ2-3; 8 middle bases align to TRBD1. The specimen sequenced was blood. The CDR3 corresponds to CSARGQGPSDTQYF. Here is the DNA: TGCAGTGCTAGAGGACAGGGGCCCTCAGATACGCAGTATTTT.